This section outlines one T cell receptor beta chain sequence together with its context. Antigen unknown. The data were produced by immunoSEQ multiplex PCR, yet TCRdb's version contains in-frame clones alone and is incomplete. The repertoire holds 90,000 to 110,000 clones, with 85% to 90% as singletons. This sample was included in a study of T cell responses to AZD1222 COVID-19 vaccine. Study outcomes and limitations: Clonal diversity may have been underestimated, and the donors were mostly white British, with more females than males.

CDR1 and CDR2 from the germline V gene are SGHRS and YFSETQ. The CDR3 sequence is 15 residues long. After removal of 0 bases from V and 4 bases from J, the junction contained 4 bases not matched to a gene. The sequence was collected from an adult who received the AZD1222 COVID-19 vaccine. The gene calls are TRBV5-1 and TRBJ2-1; 7 nucleotides align to TRBD1. The sample was peripheral blood, taken 28 days after the second AZD1222 dose. CDR3 in DNA: TGCGCCAGCAGCTTGGCATCACAGGGGTACAATGAGCAGTTCTTC. Its translation is CASSLASQGYNEQFF.